The TCR beta chain described here comes from a study of blood T cell repertoires in COVID-19. A case of COVID-19 had been met by exposed participants within 2 weeks before study entry. Per the original methods: Amplifying reference gene primers gave estimates of nucleated cell counts. Clones were sequenced by immunoSEQ multiplex PCR, and TCRdb holds only the in-frame ones, with some missing. That table gives V, J and clone size, and the DNA gave D and trimming. The sample consists of 270,000 or so clones, around 84% of them appearing once. CDR3 size: 13 residues. The ends lost 9 bases at V and 7 bases at J; junction bases unmatched: 9. CDR1 is SGHTA and CDR2 is FQGNSA in the germline V gene.

V usage is TRBV7-2 and J usage is TRBJ2-7; 10 nucleotides align to TRBD2. The receptor's source is a woman aged 45-60 years who had been exposed to COVID-19. Sequencing was done on a sample of PBMCs or T cells enriched from blood (not recorded which). The CDR3 sequence: CASLLAGGKEQYF. The CDR3 coding sequence is TGTGCCAGTCTTTTAGCGGGGGGTAAAGAGCAGTACTTC.